Listed below are T cell receptor beta chains from one sample, sequenced in a study of blood T cell repertoires in COVID-19. The data were produced by immunoSEQ multiplex PCR, yet TCRdb's version contains in-frame clones alone and is incomplete. Found here are under 200,000 clones, about nine tenths of them singletons; the top ten hold about 0.77%. The source material was PBMCs or T cells enriched from blood (not recorded which). All receptors derive from a woman younger than 30 who had recovered from COVID-19. CDR3s include the opening cysteine and the closing phenylalanine or tryptophan. The D gene is left open where the match is weak. Some rows have no size entry. The others give once, few or many, or a class for an expanded clone.

j_call: TRBJ2-3; clone_size: -; d_call: -; v_call: TRBV5-1; cdr3_nt: TGCGCCAGCAGCACTAGCCAGACCACAGATACGCAGTATTTT; cdr3_aa: CASSTSQTTDTQYF
j_call: TRBJ2-1; clone_size: -; d_call: TRBD1; v_call: TRBV29-1; cdr3_nt: TGCAGCGTTGGGCGACAGGGGAGTCACAATGAGCAGTTCTTC; cdr3_aa: CSVGRQGSHNEQFF
j_call: TRBJ2-2; clone_size: -; d_call: -; v_call: TRBV6-5; cdr3_nt: TGTGCCAGCAGGAGGGCCAGGACCGGGGAGCTGTTTTTT; cdr3_aa: CASRRARTGELFF
j_call: TRBJ2-7; clone_size: -; d_call: -; v_call: TRBV21-1; cdr3_nt: TGTGCCAGCAGCATTCCTTGGTTGAGCTCCTACGAGCAGTACTTC; cdr3_aa: CASSIPWLSSYEQYF
j_call: TRBJ2-1; clone_size: -; d_call: TRBD2; v_call: TRBV30; cdr3_nt: TGTGCCTGGAGGTTCCCGACTAGCGGGAGGGTCAATGAGCAGTTCTTC; cdr3_aa: CAWRFPTSGRVNEQFF
j_call: TRBJ1-4; clone_size: -; d_call: -; v_call: TRBV4-1; cdr3_nt: TGCGCCAGCAGCCAAGTGGGCGCGTCTAATGAAAAACTGTTTTTT; cdr3_aa: CASSQVGASNEKLFF
j_call: TRBJ2-5; clone_size: -; d_call: TRBD1; v_call: TRBV14; cdr3_nt: TGTGCCAGCGGCGCAGGGACAGGGGTCCCATCGTACCAAGAGACCCAGTACTTC; cdr3_aa: CASGAGTGVPSYQETQYF
j_call: TRBJ2-7; clone_size: -; d_call: TRBD1; v_call: TRBV6-5; cdr3_nt: TGTGCCAGCAGTTACTCTCTGGCAGGGGGCTACGAGCAGTACTTC; cdr3_aa: CASSYSLAGGYEQYF
j_call: TRBJ2-1; clone_size: -; d_call: TRBD1; v_call: TRBV2; cdr3_nt: TGTGCCAGCAGGACAGGGGGACCTGAGCAGTTCTTC; cdr3_aa: CASRTGGPEQFF
j_call: TRBJ2-1; clone_size: -; d_call: -; v_call: TRBV6-2/TRBV6-3; cdr3_nt: TGTGCCAGCAGTTACGACGGGAGTCGCAACAATGAGCAGTTCTTC; cdr3_aa: CASSYDGSRNNEQFF
j_call: TRBJ2-4; clone_size: -; d_call: TRBD2; v_call: TRBV15; cdr3_nt: TGTGCCACCAGCAGTTCTAGCGGGAGTGGCATTCAGTACTTC; cdr3_aa: CATSSSSGSGIQYF
j_call: TRBJ2-1; clone_size: few; d_call: -; v_call: TRBV5-1; cdr3_nt: TGCGCCAGCAGCTTAAAGGGGGAGGGCCTTGTTCGCAATGAGCAGTTCTTC; cdr3_aa: CASSLKGEGLVRNEQFF
j_call: TRBJ2-7; clone_size: -; d_call: TRBD2; v_call: TRBV28; cdr3_nt: TGTGCCAGCAGTTTATGGCCGAATTGGGACCCTGCGTGGGCTAGCGGGTCCCCCGGGCAGTACTTC; cdr3_aa: CASSLWPNWDPAWASGSPGQYF
j_call: TRBJ2-2; clone_size: once; d_call: TRBD1; v_call: TRBV6-2/TRBV6-3; cdr3_nt: TGTGCCAGCAGTTACGAACGGACAGGGGGTCGCGGGGAGCTGTTTTTT; cdr3_aa: CASSYERTGGRGELFF
j_call: TRBJ2-7; clone_size: -; d_call: TRBD2; v_call: TRBV7-8; cdr3_nt: TGTGCCAGCAGCTTAGTCAGGGGGCGCCGACCGCCTAGCGGGAGTATTCGCTACGAGCAGTACTTC; cdr3_aa: CASSLVRGRRPPSGSIRYEQYF
j_call: TRBJ2-3; clone_size: -; d_call: TRBD2; v_call: TRBV2; cdr3_nt: TGTGCCAGCACCGCGAGCGGGGACACAGATACGCAGTATTTT; cdr3_aa: CASTASGDTDTQYF
j_call: TRBJ2-1; clone_size: -; d_call: TRBD2; v_call: TRBV6-5; cdr3_nt: TGTGCCACCCGGCGGGGGGCCGATGAGCAGTTCTTC; cdr3_aa: CATRRGADEQFF
j_call: TRBJ1-1; clone_size: -; d_call: -; v_call: TRBV12-3/TRBV12-4; cdr3_nt: TGTGCCAGCAGTTCGGACAGTTCTGCTGAAGCTTTCTTT; cdr3_aa: CASSSDSSAEAFF
j_call: TRBJ2-1; clone_size: -; d_call: TRBD1; v_call: TRBV11-3; cdr3_nt: TGTGCCAGCAGCCAGGGGGTGGCACTCTACAATGAGCAGTTCTTC; cdr3_aa: CASSQGVALYNEQFF
j_call: TRBJ2-3; clone_size: -; d_call: TRBD2; v_call: TRBV7-9; cdr3_nt: TGTGCCAGCAGCCCCGCCCGACTAGCGGGAGCCACGACAGATACGCAGTATTTT; cdr3_aa: CASSPARLAGATTDTQYF
j_call: TRBJ1-1; clone_size: -; d_call: -; v_call: TRBV29-1; cdr3_nt: TGCAGCGGTCTGCAGGGGATGAACACTGAAGCTTTCTTT; cdr3_aa: CSGLQGMNTEAFF
j_call: TRBJ1-2; clone_size: -; d_call: -; v_call: TRBV11-2; cdr3_nt: TGTGCCAGCAGCTTGGCAGGGAATGGCTACACCTTC; cdr3_aa: CASSLAGNGYTF
j_call: TRBJ2-7; clone_size: -; d_call: TRBD2; v_call: TRBV6-5; cdr3_nt: TGTGCCAGCAGTAGGGCGGGAGATTACTACGAGCAGTACTTC; cdr3_aa: CASSRAGDYYEQYF
j_call: TRBJ1-2; clone_size: -; d_call: -; v_call: TRBV28; cdr3_nt: TGTGCCAGCAGTTTCGGGATCTTGTATGGCTACACCTTC; cdr3_aa: CASSFGILYGYTF
j_call: TRBJ2-1; clone_size: -; d_call: TRBD2; v_call: TRBV19; cdr3_nt: TGTGCCAGTAGCGGACTAGCGGGAGCTATTGAGCAGTTCTTC; cdr3_aa: CASSGLAGAIEQFF
j_call: TRBJ2-1; clone_size: -; d_call: TRBD2; v_call: TRBV6-6; cdr3_nt: TGTGCCAGCAGTTACGTAGCGGGAGTATCCTACAATGAGCAGTTCTTC; cdr3_aa: CASSYVAGVSYNEQFF
j_call: TRBJ2-2; clone_size: -; d_call: TRBD2; v_call: TRBV3-1/TRBV3-2; cdr3_nt: TGTGCCAGCAGCCAAGAGCGGCTAGCGGGGAACACCGGGGAGCTGTTTTTT; cdr3_aa: CASSQERLAGNTGELFF
j_call: TRBJ2-5; clone_size: once; d_call: -; v_call: TRBV5-1; cdr3_nt: TGCGCCAGCAGCTTGGCAGGGGAGACCCAGTACTTC; cdr3_aa: CASSLAGETQYF
j_call: TRBJ2-1; clone_size: -; d_call: -; v_call: TRBV18; cdr3_nt: TGTGCCAGCTTACCCCCCTTAGCTGAAGGCTACAATGAGCAGTTCTTC; cdr3_aa: CASLPPLAEGYNEQFF
j_call: TRBJ1-5; clone_size: -; d_call: -; v_call: TRBV28; cdr3_nt: TGTGCCAGCAGAGCAGGGTACAATCAGCCCCAGCATTTT; cdr3_aa: CASRAGYNQPQHF
j_call: TRBJ1-2; clone_size: -; d_call: TRBD1; v_call: TRBV28; cdr3_nt: TGTGCCAGCAGTTCGGCAGGGGGTAACTATGGCTACACCTTC; cdr3_aa: CASSSAGGNYGYTF
j_call: TRBJ1-4; clone_size: -; d_call: -; v_call: TRBV7-9; cdr3_nt: TGTGCCAGCAGCTCCGGGGGGCAACCCTTGGGAAAACTGTTTTTT; cdr3_aa: CASSSGGQPLGKLFF
j_call: TRBJ2-7; clone_size: -; d_call: -; v_call: TRBV7-9; cdr3_nt: TGTGCCAGCAGCTTAGCCCCCTCATGGTGGAGGGGCGGGTACGAGCAGTACTTC; cdr3_aa: CASSLAPSWWRGGYEQYF
j_call: TRBJ1-2; clone_size: -; d_call: TRBD1; v_call: TRBV2; cdr3_nt: TGTGCCAGCGCGTTCTGGACAGGGGGCTATGGCTACACCTTC; cdr3_aa: CASAFWTGGYGYTF
j_call: TRBJ1-1; clone_size: -; d_call: -; v_call: TRBV12-5; cdr3_nt: TGTGCTAGTGGTTTGGTCGGCAGGGACACTGAAGCTTTCTTT; cdr3_aa: CASGLVGRDTEAFF
j_call: TRBJ2-3; clone_size: -; d_call: TRBD2; v_call: TRBV2; cdr3_nt: TGTGCCAGCGGTAGAGAAACTAGCGCAGATACGCAGTATTTT; cdr3_aa: CASGRETSADTQYF
j_call: TRBJ1-2; clone_size: -; d_call: -; v_call: TRBV19; cdr3_nt: TGTGCCAGTAGTATAGCGGCGGGGACGGCTAACTATGGCTACACCTTC; cdr3_aa: CASSIAAGTANYGYTF
j_call: TRBJ2-7; clone_size: -; d_call: TRBD1; v_call: TRBV11-2; cdr3_nt: TGTGCCAGCAGCATGGACAGGACCTCCTACGAGCAGTACTTC; cdr3_aa: CASSMDRTSYEQYF
j_call: TRBJ2-1; clone_size: -; d_call: TRBD1; v_call: TRBV27; cdr3_nt: TGTGCCAGCAGTGCAACGACAGGGGGGCTCTACAATGAGCAGTTCTTC; cdr3_aa: CASSATTGGLYNEQFF
j_call: TRBJ2-1; clone_size: once; d_call: -; v_call: TRBV9; cdr3_nt: TGTGCCAGCAGCGTAGAACTAGGATGTTGTGAGCAGTTCTTC; cdr3_aa: CASSVELGCCEQFF
j_call: TRBJ2-1; clone_size: -; d_call: TRBD2; v_call: TRBV9; cdr3_nt: TGTGCCAGCAGCGTAGGACTAGCGGACAATGAGCAGTTCTTC; cdr3_aa: CASSVGLADNEQFF
j_call: TRBJ1-5; clone_size: -; d_call: -; v_call: TRBV20-1; cdr3_nt: TGCAGTGCTAGTGCCAGTCGGGATGTCAATCAGCCCCAGCATTTT; cdr3_aa: CSASASRDVNQPQHF
j_call: TRBJ2-7; clone_size: -; d_call: TRBD2; v_call: TRBV6-5; cdr3_nt: TGTGCCGCACGAGCGGGAGGCGAATCCCAGTACTTC; cdr3_aa: CAARAGGESQYF